This T cell receptor (beta chain) stems from a study of blood T cell repertoires in COVID-19. Study overall: In each case, the material was cDNA or gDNA derived from T cells, B-cell-depleted T cells, or PBMCs.

The table came from immunoSEQ multiplex PCR; TCRdb's copy has only in-frame clones and leaves some out. The repertoire holds under 300,000 clones, with approximately 78% as singletons. V lost 3 bases and J 5 bases, leaving 22 bases between the germline ends. Germline V CDR1 and CDR2: MDHEN, SYDVKM. The CDR3 is 17 amino acids. Specimen: peripheral blood. The source of this sequence is a young woman with acute or convalescent COVID-19. The V and J genes are TRBV28 and TRBJ1-2; the D gene is possibly TRBD1 (5 bases). CDR3 sequence: CASSFPLGQGRHYGYTF. CDR3 nucleotide sequence: TGTGCCAGCAGTTTTCCGTTAGGGCAGGGTCGGCATTATGGCTACACCTTC.